The clone carrying this T cell receptor (beta chain) was observed at least ten times. Antigen: not known. This record belongs to a study of neurological immune-mediated disorders. Study findings and constraints: According to phylogenetic grouping, one related-CDR3 cluster, a possible signature, contained the repertoires of 18 of 34 multiple sclerosis patients. Sharing of CDR3 amino acid sequences among expanded clones across subjects was absent, suggesting private repertoires in all groups.

The unsorted libraries were made from 2 million PBMCs kept at -80 C. 5'RACE with 10-nucleotide random UMIs produced the cDNA. TCRdb analysed the 5' RACE reads with MiXCR anew, one entry per CDR3 protein. The table lists tens of thousands of distinct CDR3 sequences, 4% to 6% of them singletons. Per the germline V gene, CDR1 is MNHNS and CDR2 is SASEGT. The CDR3 is 16 amino acids. V was trimmed by 0 bases and J by 3 bases, leaving 11 bases between them. This receptor was taken from a woman younger than 45 with multiple sclerosis. This chain uses TRBV6-1 with TRBJ2-2; possibly TRBD1 for D (5 bases). The sequenced material came from PBMCs. This CDR3 reads CASSEAFTGYTGELFF. The DNA of the CDR3 is TGTGCCAGCAGTGAAGCCTTCACAGGCTACACCGGGGAGCTGTTTTTT.